This TCR beta chain was identified during a study of shared clonotypes between healthy human individuals. Overall study findings and caveats: Sequencing of the sorted subsets was shown by rarefaction to be incomplete despite large depth. The sharing of around 5% of naive CD4 clonotypes was seen across a handful of donors.

Only Caucasian adults living in Nashville, Tennessee made up the donor group. In regard to this clone: No antigen is known for it.

Looked up from germline, CDR1 is WSHSY and CDR2 is SAAADI. V lost 11 bases and J 5 bases, leaving 12 bases between the germline ends. This CDR3 has 12 amino acids. Profiling relied on immunoSEQ multiplex PCR, and the TCRdb table lists in-frame clones only, not all of them. The sample consists of about 2.4 million clones, around 94% of them appearing once. V and J are TRBV10-2 and TRBJ1-4; D possibly corresponds to TRBD1 (5 bases). What was sequenced was naive CD4+ T cells sorted from blood. The sample's subset: CD45RA+ positively selected. The clonotype originates from a man in his late teens or twenties in good health. The CDR3 DNA reads TGCGCCTGTGGACACCTCAATGAAAAACTGTTTTTT. As protein: CACGHLNEKLFF.